What follows is one T cell receptor beta chain and its context. PCR involved 60 Vbeta and 13 Jbeta primers. Clones were sequenced by immunoSEQ multiplex PCR, and TCRdb holds only the in-frame ones, with some missing. Of approximately 120,000 clones in the sample, 60% to 85% were seen once. This specimen comes from a study of cytomegalovirus exposure and HLA in healthy donors. This CDR3 comprises 15 residues. Trimming removed 8 bases at V and 5 bases at J, with 20 bases between. CDR1 is MGHDK and CDR2 is SYGVNS in the germline V gene. This chain joins TRBV25-1 and TRBJ2-3; D is possibly TRBD1 (6 bases). Sample: PBMCs. This clonotype was obtained from a middle-aged woman in good health and CMV-seropositive. DNA of the CDR3: TGTGCCAGCGAAAGAGCACAGGGTGTGAAAGATACGCAGTATTTT. Translating gives CASERAQGVKDTQYF.